The entry below gives a single T cell receptor (beta chain) sequence along with its context. Its cognate antigen is unknown. cDNA libraries for TCR alpha and TCR beta, carrying sample barcodes and UMIs, came from 5'RACE with constant-segment primers. TCRdb reprocessed the 5' RACE reads with MiXCR, giving one entry per CDR3 protein. The data contain approximately 150,000 distinct CDR3 sequences, over 6% of them seen just once; the ten biggest clones take up about 2.1%. This sample is part of a study of T-cell memory formation after mild COVID-19. Across the whole study: TCR clusters were mostly donor specific.

Germline V CDR1 and CDR2: SGHRS, YFSETQ. V lost 0 bases to trimming and J lost 0 bases, with 9 bases between them. This CDR3 has 15 amino acids. Study results and caveats: Mostly located in CM and EM were contracting CD4+ clones, with contracting CD8+ clones located in EMRA. Nothing showed for sure that second-wave clones peaking on day 37 were SARS-CoV-2 specific.

Sequencing input: PBMCs or a T cell subset sorted from them (not recorded which). The receptor's source is an adult woman who had mild COVID-19 (a few samples of this study predate the infection). Cell type and time point are not known. This chain joins TRBV5-1 and TRBJ2-5; maybe TRBD1 (6 bases). CDR3 region: CASSLDPGDQETQYF. The CDR3 nucleotides read TGCGCCAGCAGCTTGGATCCAGGGGACCAAGAGACCCAGTACTTC.